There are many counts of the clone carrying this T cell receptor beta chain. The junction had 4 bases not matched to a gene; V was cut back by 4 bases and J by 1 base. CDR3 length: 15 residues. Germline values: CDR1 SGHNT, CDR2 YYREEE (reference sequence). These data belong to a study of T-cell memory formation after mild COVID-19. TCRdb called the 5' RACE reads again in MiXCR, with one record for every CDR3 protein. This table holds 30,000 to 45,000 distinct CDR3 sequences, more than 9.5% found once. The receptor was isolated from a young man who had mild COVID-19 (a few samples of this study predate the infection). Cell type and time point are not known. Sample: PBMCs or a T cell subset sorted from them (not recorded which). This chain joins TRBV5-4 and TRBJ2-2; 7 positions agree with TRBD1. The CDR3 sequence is CASSPGTENTGELFF. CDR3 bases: TGTGCCAGCAGCCCAGGGACAGAGAACACCGGGGAGCTGTTTTTT. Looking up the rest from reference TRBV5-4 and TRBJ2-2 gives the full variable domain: ETGVTQSPTHLIKTRGQQVTLRCSSQSGHNTVSWYQQALGQGPQFIFQYYREEENGRGNFPPRFSGLQFPNYSSELNVNALELDDSALYLCASSPGTENTGELFFGEGSRLTVL.